This T cell receptor beta chain is from a study of shared T cell receptors in the human thymus. CDR1 and CDR2 from the germline V gene are ENHRY and SYGVKD. J lost 0 bases, V lost 2 bases, and 1 base had no gene match. This CDR3 region has 14 residues. Only in-frame clones appear in the TCRdb table, and some are missing; sequencing was by immunoSEQ multiplex PCR. This repertoire shows more than 550,000 clones, approximately 85% found once; its top ten account for roughly 0.01%. These records were also assigned to another study, of human thymus T cells. That source notes: The source of the thymus tissue was resections taken during corrective heart surgery. Gene usage for V and J segments appeared biased in thymic and blood repertoires. Reports from related research described highly overlapping thymic repertoires among unrelated individuals.

J is TRBJ2-7 and V is TRBV10-3, with 7 bases identical to TRBD1. Sample: thymocytes. This clonotype was sampled from a girl in the first two years of life with a congenital heart defect. DNA for the CDR3: TGTGCCATCAGTGAGGACAGGGACTCCTACGAGCAGTACTTC. Translated: CAISEDRDSYEQYF.